The clone carrying this T cell receptor (beta chain) turned up a few times. Antigen specificity is unknown. The sample carries other DNA sequences with the same CDR3. Donors contributed one heparinised blood draw apiece, averaging around 100 mL. Each of the sorted populations had a purity greater than 95%. The source of the sample is a study of beta chain features in type 1 diabetes. Study-level results: A pattern of fewer insertions and more deletions at VDJ junctions was seen in type 1 diabetes patients. In comparison with healthy donors, patients had naive, central memory and Treg TCRB repertoires that appeared more similar.

Germline V gives CDR1 KGHSH, CDR2 LQKENI. The CDR3 extends over 12 amino acids. V lost 6 bases and J 1 base, leaving 6 bases between the germline ends. Since all of the isolated RNA was reverse transcribed, expressed TCRB transcripts were what got sequenced. Sequenced by immunoSEQ multiplex PCR; TCRdb stores in-frame clones only, minus some. Among 350,000 to 450,000 clones listed, around 14% were seen once. The chain links TRBV18 to TRBJ2-5; no reliable D call. The source of this sequence is a man aged 30-40 years in good health. The material sequenced was naive CD4+ T cells from blood. In DNA form, the CDR3 reads TGTGCCAGCTCCCCTATCCAAGAGACCCAGTACTTC. Protein product: CASSPIQETQYF.